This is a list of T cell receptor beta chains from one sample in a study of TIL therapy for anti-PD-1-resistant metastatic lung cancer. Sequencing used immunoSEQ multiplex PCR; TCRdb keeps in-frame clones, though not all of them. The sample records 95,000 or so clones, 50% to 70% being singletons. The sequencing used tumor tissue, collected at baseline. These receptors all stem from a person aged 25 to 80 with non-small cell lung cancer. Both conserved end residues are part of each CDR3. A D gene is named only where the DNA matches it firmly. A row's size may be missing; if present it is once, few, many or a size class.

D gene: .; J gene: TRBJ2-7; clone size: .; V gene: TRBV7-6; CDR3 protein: CASSFAGGRSYEQYF; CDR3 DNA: TGTGCCAGCAGCTTCGCCGGGGGCAGGTCCTACGAGCAGTACTTC
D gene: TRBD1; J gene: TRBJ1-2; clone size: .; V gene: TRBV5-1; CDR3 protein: CASSLGRTGGNGYTF; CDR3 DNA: TGCGCCAGCAGCTTGGGTCGGACAGGGGGCAATGGCTACACCTTC
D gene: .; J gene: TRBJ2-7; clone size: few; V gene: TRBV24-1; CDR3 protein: CATSARGDYEQYF; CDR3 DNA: TGTGCCACCAGTGCCAGGGGGGATTACGAGCAGTACTTC
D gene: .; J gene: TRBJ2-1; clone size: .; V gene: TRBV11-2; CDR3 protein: CASSLENGGPLAEQFF; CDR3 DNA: TGTGCCAGCAGCTTAGAGAACGGGGGGCCTCTGGCTGAGCAGTTCTTC
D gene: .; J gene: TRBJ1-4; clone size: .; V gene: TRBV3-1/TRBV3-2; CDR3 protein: CASSQGATNEKLFF; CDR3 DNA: TGTGCCAGCAGCCAGGGAGCAACTAATGAAAAACTGTTTTTT
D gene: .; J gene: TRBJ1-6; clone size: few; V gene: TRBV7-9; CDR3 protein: CASSPSGAHSPLHF; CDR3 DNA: TGTGCCAGCAGCCCTAGCGGGGCCCATTCACCCCTCCACTTT
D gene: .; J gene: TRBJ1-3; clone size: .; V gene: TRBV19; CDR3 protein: CASSIGAGAFRTIYF; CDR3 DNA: TGTGCCAGTAGTATCGGAGCAGGGGCCTTCCGGACCATATATTTT
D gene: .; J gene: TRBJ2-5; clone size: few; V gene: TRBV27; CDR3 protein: CASSSGLQSAETQYF; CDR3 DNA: TGTGCCAGCAGCTCGGGACTTCAGTCGGCAGAGACCCAGTACTTC
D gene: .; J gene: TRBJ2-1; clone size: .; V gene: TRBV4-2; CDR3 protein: CASSQASATAVVDNEQFF; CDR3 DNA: TGTGCCAGCAGCCAAGCTAGTGCGACAGCAGTTGTGGACAATGAGCAGTTCTTC
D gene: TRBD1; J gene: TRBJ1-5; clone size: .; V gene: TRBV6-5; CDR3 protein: CASSIAGQANQPQHF; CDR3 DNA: TGTGCCAGCAGTATCGCGGGACAGGCGAATCAGCCCCAGCATTTT
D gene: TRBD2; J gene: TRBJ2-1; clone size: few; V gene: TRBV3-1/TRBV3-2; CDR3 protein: CASMTSGGGSQFF; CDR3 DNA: TGTGCCAGCATGACTAGCGGGGGGGGAAGTCAGTTCTTC
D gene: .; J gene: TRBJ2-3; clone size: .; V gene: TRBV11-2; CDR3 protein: CASSSPQAGTDTQYF; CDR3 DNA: TGTGCCAGCAGCTCCCCCCAGGCGGGAACAGATACGCAGTATTTT
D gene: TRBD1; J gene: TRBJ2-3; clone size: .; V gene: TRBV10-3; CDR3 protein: CAISEGTGASTDTQYF; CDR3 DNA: TGTGCCATCAGTGAGGGCACAGGGGCAAGCACAGATACGCAGTATTTT
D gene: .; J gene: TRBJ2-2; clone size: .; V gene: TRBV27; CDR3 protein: CASTNTGELFF; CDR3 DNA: TGTGCCAGCACCAACACCGGGGAGCTGTTTTTT
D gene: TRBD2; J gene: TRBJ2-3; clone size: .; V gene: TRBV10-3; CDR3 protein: CATALAGGTDTQYF; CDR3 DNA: TGTGCCACCGCTCTAGCGGGAGGCACAGATACGCAGTATTTT
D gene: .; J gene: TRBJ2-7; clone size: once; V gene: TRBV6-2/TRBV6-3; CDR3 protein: CASRYPPIGVTYEQYF; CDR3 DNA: TGTGCCAGCAGGTACCCCCCCATTGGGGTGACCTACGAGCAGTACTTC
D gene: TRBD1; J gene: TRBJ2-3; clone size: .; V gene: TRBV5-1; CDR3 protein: CASSGTGGLDTQYF; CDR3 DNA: TGCGCCAGCAGCGGGACAGGGGGCCTAGATACGCAGTATTTT
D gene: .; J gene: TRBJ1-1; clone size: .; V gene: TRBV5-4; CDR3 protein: CASSEVTVNTEAFF; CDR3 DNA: TGTGCCAGCAGCGAGGTCACAGTGAACACTGAAGCTTTCTTT
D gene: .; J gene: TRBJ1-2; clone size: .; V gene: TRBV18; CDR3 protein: CASSPPREGGYTF; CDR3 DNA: TGTGCCAGCTCCCCTCCCAGGGAAGGTGGCTACACCTTC
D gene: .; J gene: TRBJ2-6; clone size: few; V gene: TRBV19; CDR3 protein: CASSKWTARSSGANVLTF; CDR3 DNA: TGTGCCAGTAGTAAGTGGACAGCTCGTAGCTCTGGGGCCAACGTCCTGACTTTC
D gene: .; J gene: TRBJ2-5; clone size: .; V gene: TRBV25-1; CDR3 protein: CASSDRRGWETQYF; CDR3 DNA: TGTGCCAGCAGTGACAGGAGAGGTTGGGAGACCCAGTACTTC
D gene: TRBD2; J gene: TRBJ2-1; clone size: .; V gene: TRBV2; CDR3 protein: CASSSTLAGAEQFF; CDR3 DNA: TGTGCCAGCAGTTCCACACTAGCGGGAGCCGAGCAGTTCTTC
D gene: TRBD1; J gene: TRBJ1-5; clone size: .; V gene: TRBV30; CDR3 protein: CAWGSGGQPQHF; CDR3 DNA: TGTGCCTGGGGGTCAGGGGGCCAGCCCCAGCATTTT
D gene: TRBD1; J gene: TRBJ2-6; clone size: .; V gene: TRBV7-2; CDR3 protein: CASSPRGQGVFSGANVLTF; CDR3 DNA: TGTGCCAGCAGCCCCCGAGGACAGGGGGTGTTTAGTGGGGCCAACGTCCTGACTTTC
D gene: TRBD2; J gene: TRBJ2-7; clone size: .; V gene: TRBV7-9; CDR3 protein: CASSPGEGLAGGTYEQYF; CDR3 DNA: TGTGCCAGCAGCCCAGGGGAGGGTCTAGCGGGAGGGACCTACGAGCAGTACTTC
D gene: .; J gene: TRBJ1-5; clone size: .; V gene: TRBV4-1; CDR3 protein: CASSPSNRVNQPQHF; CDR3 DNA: TGCGCCAGCAGCCCATCGAATAGGGTCAATCAGCCCCAGCATTTT
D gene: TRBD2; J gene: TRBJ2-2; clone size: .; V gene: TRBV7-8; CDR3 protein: CASSLRASGDPRTGELFF; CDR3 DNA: TGTGCCAGCAGCTTACGGGCTAGCGGGGATCCCAGGACCGGGGAGCTGTTTTTT
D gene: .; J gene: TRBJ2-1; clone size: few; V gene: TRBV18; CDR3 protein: CASSHSEVNEQFF; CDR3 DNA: TGTGCCAGCTCCCACTCCGAGGTCAATGAGCAGTTCTTC
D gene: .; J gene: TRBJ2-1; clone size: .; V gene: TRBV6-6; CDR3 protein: CASSYGGYNEQFF; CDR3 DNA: TGTGCCAGCAGTTACGGCGGCTACAATGAGCAGTTCTTC
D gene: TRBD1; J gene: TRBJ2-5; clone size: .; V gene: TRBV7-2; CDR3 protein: CASSFDRGKTQYF; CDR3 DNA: TGTGCCAGCAGCTTTGACAGGGGCAAGACCCAGTACTTC
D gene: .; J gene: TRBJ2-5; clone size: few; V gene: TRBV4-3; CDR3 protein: CASSQGSGETQYF; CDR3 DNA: TGCGCCAGCAGCCAGGGGTCAGGGGAGACCCAGTACTTC
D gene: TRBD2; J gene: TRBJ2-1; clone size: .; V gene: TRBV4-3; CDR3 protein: CASSPSGSYNEQFF; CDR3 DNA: TGCGCCAGCAGCCCCAGCGGGAGTTATAATGAGCAGTTCTTC
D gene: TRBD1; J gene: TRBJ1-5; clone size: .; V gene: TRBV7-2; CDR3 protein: CASSPRTGENQPQHF; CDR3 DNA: TGTGCCAGCAGCCCACGGACAGGGGAAAATCAGCCCCAGCATTTT
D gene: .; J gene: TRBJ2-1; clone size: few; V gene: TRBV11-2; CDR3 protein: CASSLSSSYNEQFF; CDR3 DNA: TGTGCCAGCAGCTTATCAAGCTCCTACAATGAGCAGTTCTTC
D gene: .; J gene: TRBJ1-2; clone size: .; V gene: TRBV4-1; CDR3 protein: CASSQGARGSGYTF; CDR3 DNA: TGCGCCAGCAGCCAAGGGGCCAGAGGTAGTGGCTACACCTTC
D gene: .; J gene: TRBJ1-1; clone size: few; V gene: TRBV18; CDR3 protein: CASSPRTAGNTEAFF; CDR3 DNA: TGTGCCAGCTCACCGCGGACGGCGGGGAACACTGAAGCTTTCTTT
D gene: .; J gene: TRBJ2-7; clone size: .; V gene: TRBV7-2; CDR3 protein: CASSSQEGYEQYF; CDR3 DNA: TGTGCCAGCAGCTCCCAGGAGGGCTACGAGCAGTACTTC
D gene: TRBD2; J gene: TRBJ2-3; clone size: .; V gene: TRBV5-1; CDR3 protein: CASSRTSGRWTDTQYF; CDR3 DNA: TGCGCCAGCAGCAGGACTAGCGGGAGGTGGACAGATACGCAGTATTTT
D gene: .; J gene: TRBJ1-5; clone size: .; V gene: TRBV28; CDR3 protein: CASQRPYNQPQHF; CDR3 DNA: TGTGCCAGCCAGCGACCTTACAATCAGCCCCAGCATTTT
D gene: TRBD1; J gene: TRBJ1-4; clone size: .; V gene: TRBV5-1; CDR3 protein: CASRTGRREEKLFF; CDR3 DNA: TGCGCCAGTCGGACAGGGAGACGGGAAGAAAAACTGTTTTTT
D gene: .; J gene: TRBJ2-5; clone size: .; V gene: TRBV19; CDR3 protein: CASSEGSETQYF; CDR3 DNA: TGTGCCAGTAGCGAGGGGTCAGAGACCCAGTACTTC
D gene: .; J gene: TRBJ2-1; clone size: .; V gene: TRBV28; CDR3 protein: CASSTPPNRNEQFF; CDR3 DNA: TGTGCCAGCAGTACCCCTCCTAACCGGAATGAGCAGTTCTTC
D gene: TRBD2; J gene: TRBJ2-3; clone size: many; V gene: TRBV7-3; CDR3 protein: CASSPSRVAGDTDTQYF; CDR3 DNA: TGTGCCAGCAGCCCCTCTCGAGTAGCGGGGGACACAGATACGCAGTATTTT
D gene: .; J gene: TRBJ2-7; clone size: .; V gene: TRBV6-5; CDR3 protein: CASRPPGLYEQYF; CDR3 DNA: TGTGCCAGCAGACCCCCGGGACTCTACGAGCAGTACTTC
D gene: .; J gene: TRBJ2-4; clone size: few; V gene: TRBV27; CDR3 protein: CASSPGAKNIQYF; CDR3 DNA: TGTGCCAGCAGCCCAGGGGCCAAAAACATTCAGTACTTC
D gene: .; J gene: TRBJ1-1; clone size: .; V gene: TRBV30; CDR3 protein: CAWSVGGNTEAFF; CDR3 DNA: TGTGCCTGGAGTGTCGGGGGGAACACTGAAGCTTTCTTT
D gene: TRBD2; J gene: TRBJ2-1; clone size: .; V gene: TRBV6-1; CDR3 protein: CASSGPRAGAYNEQFF; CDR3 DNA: TGTGCCAGCAGTGGCCCCCGAGCGGGAGCTTACAATGAGCAGTTCTTC
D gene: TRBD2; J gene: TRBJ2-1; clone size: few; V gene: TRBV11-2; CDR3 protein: CASSSSGGLAANEQFF; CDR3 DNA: TGTGCCAGCAGCTCAAGCGGAGGACTAGCGGCCAATGAGCAGTTCTTC
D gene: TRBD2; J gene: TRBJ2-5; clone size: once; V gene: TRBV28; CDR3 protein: CASRPSRTSGETQYF; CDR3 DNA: TGTGCCAGCAGACCGTCGCGGACTAGCGGCGAGACCCAGTACTTC
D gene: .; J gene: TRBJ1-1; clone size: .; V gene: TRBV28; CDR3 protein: CASSSGSGAFF; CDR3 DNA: TGTGCCAGCAGTTCCGGGAGTGGAGCTTTCTTT
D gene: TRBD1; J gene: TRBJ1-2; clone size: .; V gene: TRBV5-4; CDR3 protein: CASSSNRGGGYTF; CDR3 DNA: TGTGCCAGCAGCTCTAACAGGGGCGGTGGCTACACCTTC
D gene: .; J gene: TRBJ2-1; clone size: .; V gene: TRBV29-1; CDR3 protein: CSVVGADRFF; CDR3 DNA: TGCAGCGTTGTAGGGGCTGACCGGTTCTTC
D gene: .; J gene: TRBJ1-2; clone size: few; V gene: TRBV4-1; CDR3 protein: CASSPGTDTYGYTF; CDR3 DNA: TGCGCCAGCAGCCCCGGGACGGATACTTATGGCTACACCTTC
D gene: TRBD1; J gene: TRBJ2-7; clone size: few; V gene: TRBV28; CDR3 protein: CASTASGQGLVYEQYF; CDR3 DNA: TGTGCCAGCACCGCATCCGGACAGGGGTTAGTGTACGAGCAGTACTTC
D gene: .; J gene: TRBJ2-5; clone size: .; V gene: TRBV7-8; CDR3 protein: CASSLFGGRETQYF; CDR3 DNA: TGTGCCAGCAGCTTATTCGGAGGGCGGGAGACCCAGTACTTC
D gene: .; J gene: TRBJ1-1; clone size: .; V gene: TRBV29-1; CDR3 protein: CSVVGPQVYGTEAFF; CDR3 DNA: TGCAGCGTTGTCGGGCCTCAGGTTTATGGCACTGAAGCTTTCTTT
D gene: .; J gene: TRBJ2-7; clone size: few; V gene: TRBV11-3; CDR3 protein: CASSLDGRSYEQYF; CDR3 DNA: TGTGCCAGCAGCTTAGATGGGCGGTCCTACGAGCAGTACTTC
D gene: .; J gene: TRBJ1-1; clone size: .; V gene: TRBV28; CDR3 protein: CASWDGTPEAFF; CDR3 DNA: TGTGCCAGCTGGGACGGAACTCCTGAAGCTTTCTTT
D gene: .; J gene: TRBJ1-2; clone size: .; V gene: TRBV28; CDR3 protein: CASSFPANYGYTF; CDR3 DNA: TGTGCCAGCAGTTTCCCAGCTAACTATGGCTACACCTTC
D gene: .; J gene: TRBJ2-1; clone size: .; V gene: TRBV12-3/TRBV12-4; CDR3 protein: CASRLNNNEQFF; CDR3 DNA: TGTGCCAGCAGACTAAATAATAATGAGCAGTTCTTC